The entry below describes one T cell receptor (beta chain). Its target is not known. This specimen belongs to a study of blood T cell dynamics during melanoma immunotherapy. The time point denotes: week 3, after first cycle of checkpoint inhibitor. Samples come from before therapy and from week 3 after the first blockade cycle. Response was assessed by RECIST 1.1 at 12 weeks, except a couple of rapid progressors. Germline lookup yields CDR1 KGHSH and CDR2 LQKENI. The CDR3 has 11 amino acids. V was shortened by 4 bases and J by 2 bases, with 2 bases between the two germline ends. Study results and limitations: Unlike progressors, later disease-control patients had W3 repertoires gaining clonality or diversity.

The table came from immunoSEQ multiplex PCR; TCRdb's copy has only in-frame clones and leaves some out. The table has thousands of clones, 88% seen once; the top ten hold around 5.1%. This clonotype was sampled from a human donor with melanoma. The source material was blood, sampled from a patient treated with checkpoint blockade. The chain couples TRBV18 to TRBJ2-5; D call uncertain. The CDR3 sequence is CASSQQETQYF. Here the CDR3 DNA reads TGTGCCAGCTCACAACAAGAGACCCAGTACTTC.